This T cell receptor beta chain was obtained from a study of OX40 agonist ivuxolimab in advanced cancers. Study overall: Ivuxolimab doses were 0.01, 0.1, 0.3, 1.5, 3 or 10 mg/kg every 2 weeks. The study's findings and limits: With doses of 0.1-3.0 mg/kg, partial responders showed among the lowest clonal expansion. At 0.1 to 3.0 mg/kg, clonal expansion of CD4+ and CD8+ blood T cells had occurred by week 6. Antigens targeted by the expanded peripheral T cells were not determined.

The CDR3 sequence is 14 residues long. V lost 5 bases and J lost 5; bases outside the gene matches: 5. Germline assignment: CDR1 SEHNR and CDR2 FQNEAQ (reference sequence). Only in-frame clones appear in the TCRdb table, and some are missing; sequencing was by immunoSEQ multiplex PCR. The table shows fewer than 45,000 clones, with 74% occurring only once. To note about this clone: Its antigen is as yet unknown.

The chain has TRBV7-9 and TRBJ1-1; 10 nucleotides match TRBD1. The sequence was collected from an adult with an advanced solid tumor such as melanoma, head and neck, liver or kidney cancer. Sequences were derived from CD4+ or CD8+ T cells sorted from blood, sampled in a trial of the OX40 agonist ivuxolimab. CDR3 bases: TGTGCCAGCAGCCGACAGGGGGCAGGGACTGAAGCTTTCTTT. It yields the protein CASSRQGAGTEAFF. The variable domain in full, completed from reference TRBV7-9 and TRBJ1-1, reads DTGVSQNPRHKITKRGQNVTFRCDPISEHNRLYWYRQTLGQGPEFLTYFQNEAQLEKSRLLSDRFSAERPKGSFSTLEIQRTEQGDSAMYLCASSRQGAGTEAFFGQGTRLTVV.